This T cell receptor (beta chain) derives from a study of response to subunit inactivated influenza vaccine. Whole-study findings and limits: Few new T cells, the authors suggested, are recruited by each seasonal influenza vaccination.

TCRdb redid the calling of the RT-PCR reads with MiXCR, one entry per CDR3 protein. The sample holds hundreds of thousands of distinct CDR3 sequences, roughly 14% seen once. This CDR3 is 14 amino acids long. After removal of 3 bases from V and 4 bases from J, the junction contained 5 bases not matched to a gene. CDR1 SGDLS and CDR2 YYNGEE come from the germline V gene. This clonotype was picked up a small number of times. Its cognate antigen is unknown. This TCR derives from a man aged 45 to 65 who received an inactivated influenza vaccine. Sequences were derived from PBMCs from blood, sampled about 12 days after vaccination. The V call is TRBV9, the J call TRBJ2-3; 7 bases fit TRBD1. In DNA, the CDR3 is TGTGCCAGCAGCGCCCAGACAGGGCCAGATACGCAGTATTTT. Its translation is CASSAQTGPDTQYF.